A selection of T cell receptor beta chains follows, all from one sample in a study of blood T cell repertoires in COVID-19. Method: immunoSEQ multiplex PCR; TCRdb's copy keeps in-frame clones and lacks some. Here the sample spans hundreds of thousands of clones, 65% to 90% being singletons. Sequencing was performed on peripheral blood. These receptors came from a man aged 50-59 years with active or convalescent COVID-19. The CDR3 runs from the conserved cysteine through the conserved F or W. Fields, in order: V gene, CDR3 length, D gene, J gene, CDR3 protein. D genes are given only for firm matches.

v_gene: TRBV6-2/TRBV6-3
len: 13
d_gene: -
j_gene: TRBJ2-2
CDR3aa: CASSFRRWGELFF

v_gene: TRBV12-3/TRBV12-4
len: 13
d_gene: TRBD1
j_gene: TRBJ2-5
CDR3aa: CASSWTGQETQYF

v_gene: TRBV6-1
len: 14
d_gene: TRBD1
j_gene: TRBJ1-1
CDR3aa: CASSDRTGKAEAFF

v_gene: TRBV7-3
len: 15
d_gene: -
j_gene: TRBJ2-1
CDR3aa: CASSSLGRGLSEQFF

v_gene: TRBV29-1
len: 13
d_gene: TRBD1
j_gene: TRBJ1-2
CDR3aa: CSVERDRGVGYTF

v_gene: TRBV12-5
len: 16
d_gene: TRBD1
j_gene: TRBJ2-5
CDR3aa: CASGLVLGDRGQTQYF

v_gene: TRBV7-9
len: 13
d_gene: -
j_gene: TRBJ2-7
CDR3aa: CASSPPQAHEQYF

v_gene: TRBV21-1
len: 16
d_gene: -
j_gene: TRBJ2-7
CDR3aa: CASTHNSRSHSYEQYF

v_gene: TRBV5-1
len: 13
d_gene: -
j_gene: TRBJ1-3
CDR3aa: CASSFGSGNTIYF

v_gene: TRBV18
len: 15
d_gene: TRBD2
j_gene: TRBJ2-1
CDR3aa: CASSPLAGGYNEQFF

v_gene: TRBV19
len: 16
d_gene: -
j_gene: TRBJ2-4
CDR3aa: CASSMGWREGKNIQYF

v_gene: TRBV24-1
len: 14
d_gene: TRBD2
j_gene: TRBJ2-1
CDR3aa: CATQPSGRVNEQFF

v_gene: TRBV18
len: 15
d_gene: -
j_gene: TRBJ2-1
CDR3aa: CASSPLPGPENEQFF

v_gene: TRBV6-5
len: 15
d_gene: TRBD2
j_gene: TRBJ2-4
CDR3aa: CASTRLAGGVDIQYF

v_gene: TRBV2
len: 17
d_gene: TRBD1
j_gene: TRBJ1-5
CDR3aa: CASIGDRGDHSNQPQHF

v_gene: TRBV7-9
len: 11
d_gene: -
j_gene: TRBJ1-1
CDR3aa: CAIGVGMGSFF

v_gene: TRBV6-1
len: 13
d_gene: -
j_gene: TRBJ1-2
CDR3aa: CASSEAWRYGYTF

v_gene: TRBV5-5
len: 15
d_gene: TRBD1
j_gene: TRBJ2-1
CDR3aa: CASSSTGGGYNEQFF

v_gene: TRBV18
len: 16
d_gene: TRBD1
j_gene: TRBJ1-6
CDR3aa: CASSPGGQGAHSPLHF

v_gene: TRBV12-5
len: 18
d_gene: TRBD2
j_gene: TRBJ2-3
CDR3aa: CASGLVLGTSGSTDTQYF

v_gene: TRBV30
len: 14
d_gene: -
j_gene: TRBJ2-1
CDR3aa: CAWHPGWSSNEQFF

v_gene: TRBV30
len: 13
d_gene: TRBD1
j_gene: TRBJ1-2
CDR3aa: CALGQGNIRGYTF

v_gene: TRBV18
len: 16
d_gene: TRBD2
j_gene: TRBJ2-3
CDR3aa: CASSPTSGRITDTQYF

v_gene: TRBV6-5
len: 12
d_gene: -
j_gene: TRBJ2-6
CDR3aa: CASSPGANVLTF

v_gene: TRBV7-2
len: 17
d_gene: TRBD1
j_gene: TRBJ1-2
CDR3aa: CASSLNSPGQGAKGYTF

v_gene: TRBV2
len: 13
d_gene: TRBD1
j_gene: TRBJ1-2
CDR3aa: CASQEDRNYGYTF

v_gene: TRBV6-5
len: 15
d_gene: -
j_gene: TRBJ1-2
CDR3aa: CASREATPVLYGYTF

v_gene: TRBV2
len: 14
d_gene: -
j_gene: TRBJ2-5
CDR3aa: CASSEMAVGETQYF

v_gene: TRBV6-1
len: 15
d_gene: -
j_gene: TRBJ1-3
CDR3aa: CASTNGGSSGNTIYF

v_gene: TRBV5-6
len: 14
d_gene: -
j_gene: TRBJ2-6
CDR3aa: CASSSLTGANVLTF

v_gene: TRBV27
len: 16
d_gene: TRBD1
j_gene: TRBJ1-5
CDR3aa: CASSRAGTGGNQPQHF

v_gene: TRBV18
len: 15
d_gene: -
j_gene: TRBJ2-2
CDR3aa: CASSTTGIYTGELFF

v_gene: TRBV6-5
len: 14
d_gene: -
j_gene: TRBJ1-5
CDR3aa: CASSPGLFNQPQHF

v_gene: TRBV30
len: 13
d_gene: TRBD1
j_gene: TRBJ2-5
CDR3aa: CAWTPQGAETQYF

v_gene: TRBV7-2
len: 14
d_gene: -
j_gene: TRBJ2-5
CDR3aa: CASSFPDSSETQYF

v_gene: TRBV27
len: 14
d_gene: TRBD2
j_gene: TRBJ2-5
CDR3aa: CASSLGLGGETQYF

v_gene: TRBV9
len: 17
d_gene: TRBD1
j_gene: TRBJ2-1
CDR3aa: CASSRYSDRGKYNEQFF

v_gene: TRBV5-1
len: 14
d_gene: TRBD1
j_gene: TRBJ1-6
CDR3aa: CASSQQTGESPLHF

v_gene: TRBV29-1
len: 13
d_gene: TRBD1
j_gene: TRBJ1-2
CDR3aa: CSAGQGSAYGYTF

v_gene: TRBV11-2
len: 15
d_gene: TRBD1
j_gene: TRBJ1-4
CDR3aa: CASSQQGATNEKLFF

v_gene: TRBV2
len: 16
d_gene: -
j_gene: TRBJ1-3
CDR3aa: CASSDLGGARENTIYF

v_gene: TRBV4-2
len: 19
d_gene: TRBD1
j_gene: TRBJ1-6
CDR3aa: CASSQEVAIAGTDNSPLHF

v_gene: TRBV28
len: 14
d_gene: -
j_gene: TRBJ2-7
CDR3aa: CASTVGGALYEQYF

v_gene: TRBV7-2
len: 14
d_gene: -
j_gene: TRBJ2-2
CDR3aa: CASSPDRNTGELFF

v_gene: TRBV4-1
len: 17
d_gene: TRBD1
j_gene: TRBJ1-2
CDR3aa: CASRPRFTGGGNYGYTF

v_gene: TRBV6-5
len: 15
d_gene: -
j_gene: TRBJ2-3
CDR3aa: CASSYEGRSGDTQYF

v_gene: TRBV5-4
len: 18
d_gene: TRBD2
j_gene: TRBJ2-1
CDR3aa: CASSLGTSGTNSYNEQFF

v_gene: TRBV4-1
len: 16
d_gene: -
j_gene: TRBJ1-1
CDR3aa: CASSELHQGRNTEAFF

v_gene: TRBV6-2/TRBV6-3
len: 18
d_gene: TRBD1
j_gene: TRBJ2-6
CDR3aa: CASSPIGTGGYGANVLTF

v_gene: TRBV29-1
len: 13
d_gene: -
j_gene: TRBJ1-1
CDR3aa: CSVERRMNTEAFF

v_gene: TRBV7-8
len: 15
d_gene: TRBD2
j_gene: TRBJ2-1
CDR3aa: CASSALAGGGNEQFF

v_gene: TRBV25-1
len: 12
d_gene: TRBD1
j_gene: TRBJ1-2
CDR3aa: CASSAGGYGYTF